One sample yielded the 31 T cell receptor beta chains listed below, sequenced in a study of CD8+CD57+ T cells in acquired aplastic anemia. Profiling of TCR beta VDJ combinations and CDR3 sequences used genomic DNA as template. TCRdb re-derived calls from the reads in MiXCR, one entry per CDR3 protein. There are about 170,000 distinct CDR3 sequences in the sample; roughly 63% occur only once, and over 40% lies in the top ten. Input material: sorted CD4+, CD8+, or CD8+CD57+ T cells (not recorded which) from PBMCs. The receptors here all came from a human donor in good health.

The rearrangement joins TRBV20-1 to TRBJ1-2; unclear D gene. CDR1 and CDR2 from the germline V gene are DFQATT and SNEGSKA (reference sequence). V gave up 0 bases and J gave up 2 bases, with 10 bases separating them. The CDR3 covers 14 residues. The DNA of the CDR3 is TGCAGTGCTAGAGATTTAGTTGGGAACTATGGCTACACCTTC. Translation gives CSARDLVGNYGYTF.

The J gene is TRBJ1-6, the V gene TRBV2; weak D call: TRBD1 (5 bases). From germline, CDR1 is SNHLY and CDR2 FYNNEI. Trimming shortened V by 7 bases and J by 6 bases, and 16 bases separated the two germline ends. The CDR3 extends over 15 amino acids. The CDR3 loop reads CASIGTSGRNSPLHF. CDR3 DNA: TGTGCCAGCATTGGGACGAGTGGCCGTAATTCACCCCTCCACTTT.

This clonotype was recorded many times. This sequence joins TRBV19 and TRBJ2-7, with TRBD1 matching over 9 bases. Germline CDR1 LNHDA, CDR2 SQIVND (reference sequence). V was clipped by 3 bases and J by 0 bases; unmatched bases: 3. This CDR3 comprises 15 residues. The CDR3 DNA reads TGTGCCAGTAGTATGGGACAGGGTTACTCCTACGAGCAGTACTTC. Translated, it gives CASSMGQGYSYEQYF.

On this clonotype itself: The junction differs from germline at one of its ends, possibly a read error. The CDR3, as DNA: TGCGCCAGCAGCTTGGCCGAAGGACTAGCGGCCGCAGATACGCAGTATTTT. Protein: CASSLAEGLAAADTQYF. The chain carries TRBV7-8 and TRBJ2-3; the match to TRBD2 covers 10 bases. CDR1 is SGHVS and CDR2 is FQNEAQ in the germline V gene. This CDR3 contains 17 residues.

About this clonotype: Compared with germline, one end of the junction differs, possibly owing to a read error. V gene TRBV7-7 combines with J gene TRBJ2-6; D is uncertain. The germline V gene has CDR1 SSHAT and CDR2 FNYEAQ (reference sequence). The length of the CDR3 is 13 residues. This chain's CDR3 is CASSLVRANVLTF. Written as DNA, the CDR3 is TGTGCTAGCAGCTTAGTAAGGGCCAACGTCCTGACTTTC. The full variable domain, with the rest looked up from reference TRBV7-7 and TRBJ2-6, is GAGVSQSPRYKVTKRGQDVTLRCDPISSHATLYWYQQALGQGPEFLTYFNYEAQPDKSGLPSDRFSAERPEGSISTLTIQRTEQRDSAMYRCASSLVRANVLTFGAGSRLTVL.

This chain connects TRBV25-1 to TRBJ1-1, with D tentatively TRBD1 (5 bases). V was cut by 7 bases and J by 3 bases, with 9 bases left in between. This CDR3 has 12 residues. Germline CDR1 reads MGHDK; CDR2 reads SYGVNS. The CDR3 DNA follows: TGTGCCAGCAAGGGGACTTACACTGAAGCTTTCTTT. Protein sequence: CASKGTYTEAFF.

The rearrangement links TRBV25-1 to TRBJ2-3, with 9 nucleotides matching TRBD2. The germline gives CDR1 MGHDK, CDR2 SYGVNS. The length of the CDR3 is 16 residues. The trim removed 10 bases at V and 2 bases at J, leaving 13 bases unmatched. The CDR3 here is CATRGLAGAPTDTQYF. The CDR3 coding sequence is TGTGCCACCCGGGGACTAGCAGGGGCCCCCACAGATACGCAGTATTTT. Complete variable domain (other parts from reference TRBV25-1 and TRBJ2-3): EADIYQTPRYLVIGTGKKITLECSQTMGHDKMYWYQQDPGMELHLIHYSYGVNSTEKGDLSSESTVSRIRTEHFPLTLESARPSHTSQYLCATRGLAGAPTDTQYFGPGTRLTVL.

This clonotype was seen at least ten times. CDR3 residues: CSVVSGANVLTF. CDR3 DNA: TGCAGCGTAGTCTCCGGGGCCAACGTCCTGACTTTC. The chain joins TRBV29-1 to TRBJ2-6; no reliable D call. The V end lost 6 bases, the J end lost 4 bases, and 7 bases lay between the germline ends. Germline V gene sequence: CDR1 SQVTM, CDR2 ANQGSEA. The CDR3 totals 12 residues.

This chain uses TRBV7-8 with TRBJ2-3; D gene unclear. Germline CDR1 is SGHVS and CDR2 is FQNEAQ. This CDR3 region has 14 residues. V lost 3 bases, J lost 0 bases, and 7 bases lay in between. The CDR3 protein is CASSFSPSTDTQYF. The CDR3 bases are TGTGCCAGCAGCTTCTCTCCGAGCACAGATACGCAGTATTTT.

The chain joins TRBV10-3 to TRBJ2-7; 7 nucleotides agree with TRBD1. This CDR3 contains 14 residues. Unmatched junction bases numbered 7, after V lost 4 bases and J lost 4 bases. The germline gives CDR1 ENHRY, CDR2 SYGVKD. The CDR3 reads CAISAKGAGYEQYF. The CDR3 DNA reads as TGTGCCATCAGTGCTAAGGGGGCAGGATACGAGCAGTACTTC.

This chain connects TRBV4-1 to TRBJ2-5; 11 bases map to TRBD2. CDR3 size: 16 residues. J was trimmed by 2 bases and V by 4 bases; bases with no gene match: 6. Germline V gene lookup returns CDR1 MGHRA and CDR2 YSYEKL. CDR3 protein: CASSPGGTSGQETQYF. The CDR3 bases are TGCGCCAGCAGCCCCGGAGGGACTAGCGGACAAGAGACCCAGTACTTC.

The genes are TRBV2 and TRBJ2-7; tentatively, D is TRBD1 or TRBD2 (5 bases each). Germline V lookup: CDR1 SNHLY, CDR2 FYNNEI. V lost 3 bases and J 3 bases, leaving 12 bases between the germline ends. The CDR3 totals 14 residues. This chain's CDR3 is CASSEGPRLYEQYF. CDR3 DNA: TGTGCCAGCAGTGAGGGACCAAGGCTCTACGAGCAGTACTTC.

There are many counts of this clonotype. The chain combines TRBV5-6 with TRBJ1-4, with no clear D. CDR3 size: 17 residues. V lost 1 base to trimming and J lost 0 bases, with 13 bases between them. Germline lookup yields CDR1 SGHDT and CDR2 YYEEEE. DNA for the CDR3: TGTGCCAGCAGCTTGCTGGTGGCGGAAGCAACTAATGAAAAACTGTTTTTT. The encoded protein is CASSLLVAEATNEKLFF.

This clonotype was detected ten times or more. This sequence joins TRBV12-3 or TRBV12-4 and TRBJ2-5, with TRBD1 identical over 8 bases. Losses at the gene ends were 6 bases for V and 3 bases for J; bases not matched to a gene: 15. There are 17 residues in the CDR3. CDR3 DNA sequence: TGTGCCAGCAGCCCGCCTCCGGGACAGGATTTTGAAGAGACCCAGTACTTC. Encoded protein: CASSPPPGQDFEETQYF.

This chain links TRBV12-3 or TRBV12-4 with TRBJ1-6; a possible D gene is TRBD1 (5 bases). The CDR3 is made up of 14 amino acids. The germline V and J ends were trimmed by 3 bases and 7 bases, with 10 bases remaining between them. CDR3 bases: TGTGCCAGCAGTTTCCAGGGACGGAATTCACCCCTCCACTTT. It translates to CASSFQGRNSPLHF.

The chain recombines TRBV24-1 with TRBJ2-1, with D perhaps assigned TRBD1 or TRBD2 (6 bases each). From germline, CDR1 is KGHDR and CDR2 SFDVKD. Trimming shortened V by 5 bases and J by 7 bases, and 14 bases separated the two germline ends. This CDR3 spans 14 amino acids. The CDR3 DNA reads TGTGCCACCAGTGGTGGAGGGGGAGGAAATGAGCAGTTCTTC. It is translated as CATSGGGGGNEQFF.

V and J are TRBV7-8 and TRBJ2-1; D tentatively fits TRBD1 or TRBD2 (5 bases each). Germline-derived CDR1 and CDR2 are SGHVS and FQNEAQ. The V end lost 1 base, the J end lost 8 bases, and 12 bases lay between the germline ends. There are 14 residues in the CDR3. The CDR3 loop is CASSLGGMRYEQFF. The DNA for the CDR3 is TGTGCCAGCAGCTTAGGGGGGATGAGGTATGAGCAGTTCTTC.

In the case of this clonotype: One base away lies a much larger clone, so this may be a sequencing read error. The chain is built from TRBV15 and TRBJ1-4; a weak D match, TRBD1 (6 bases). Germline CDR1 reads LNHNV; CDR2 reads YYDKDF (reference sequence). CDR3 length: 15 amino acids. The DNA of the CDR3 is TGTGCCACCAGCAGAGATTCGGGGACACCTGAAGAACTGTTTTTT. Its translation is CATSRDSGTPEELFF.

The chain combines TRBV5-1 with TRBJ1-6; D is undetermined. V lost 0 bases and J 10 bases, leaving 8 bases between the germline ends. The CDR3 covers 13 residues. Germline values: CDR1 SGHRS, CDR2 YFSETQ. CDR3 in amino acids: CASSLEVRSPLHF. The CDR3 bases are TGCGCCAGCAGCTTGGAGGTGCGGTCACCCCTCCACTTT.

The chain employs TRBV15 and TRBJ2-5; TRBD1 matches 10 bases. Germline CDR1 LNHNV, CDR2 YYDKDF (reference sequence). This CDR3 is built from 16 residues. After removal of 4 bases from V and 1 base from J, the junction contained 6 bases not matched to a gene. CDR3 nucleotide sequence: TGTGCCACCAGCAAGGGACAGGGGTTTGTCCAAGAGACCCAGTACTTC. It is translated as CATSKGQGFVQETQYF.

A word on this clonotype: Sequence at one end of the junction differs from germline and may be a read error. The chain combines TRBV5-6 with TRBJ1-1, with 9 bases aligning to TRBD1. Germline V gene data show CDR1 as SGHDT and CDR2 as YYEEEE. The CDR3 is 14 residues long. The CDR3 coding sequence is TGTGCCAGCAGCTTAATCTCCCGGGGGACAGGGCCGCACTTT. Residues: CASSLISRGTGPHF.

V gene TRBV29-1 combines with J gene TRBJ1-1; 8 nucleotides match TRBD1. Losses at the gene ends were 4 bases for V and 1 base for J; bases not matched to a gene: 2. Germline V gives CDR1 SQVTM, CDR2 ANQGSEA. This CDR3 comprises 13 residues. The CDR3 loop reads CSVAGQGNTEAFF. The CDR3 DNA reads TGCAGCGTTGCCGGACAGGGGAACACTGAAGCTTTCTTT.

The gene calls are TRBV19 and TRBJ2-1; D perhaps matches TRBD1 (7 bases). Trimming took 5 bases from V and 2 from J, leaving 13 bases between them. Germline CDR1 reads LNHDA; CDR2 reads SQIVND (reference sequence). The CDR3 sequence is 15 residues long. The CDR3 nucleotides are TGTGCCAGTAGTGCATTCAGGGGGGCCTACAATGAGCAGTTCTTC. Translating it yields CASSAFRGAYNEQFF.

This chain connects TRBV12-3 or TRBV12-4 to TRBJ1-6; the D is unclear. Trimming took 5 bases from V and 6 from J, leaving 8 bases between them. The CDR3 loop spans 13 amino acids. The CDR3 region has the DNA TGTGCCAGCAGTGGTGGCTCTAATTCACCCCTCCACTTT. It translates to CASSGGSNSPLHF.

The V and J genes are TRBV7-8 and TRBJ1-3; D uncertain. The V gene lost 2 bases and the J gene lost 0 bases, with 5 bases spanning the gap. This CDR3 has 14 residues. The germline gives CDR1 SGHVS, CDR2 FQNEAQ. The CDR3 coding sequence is TGTGCCAGCAGCTTACCATACTCTGGAAACACCATATATTTT. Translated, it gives CASSLPYSGNTIYF.

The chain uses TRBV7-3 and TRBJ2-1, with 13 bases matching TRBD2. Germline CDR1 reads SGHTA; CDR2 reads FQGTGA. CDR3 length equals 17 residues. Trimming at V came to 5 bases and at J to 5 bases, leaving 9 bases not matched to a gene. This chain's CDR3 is CASSLRSGTSGDNEQFF. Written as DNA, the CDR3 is TGTGCCAGCAGCCTCAGGAGTGGGACTAGCGGGGACAATGAGCAGTTCTTC.

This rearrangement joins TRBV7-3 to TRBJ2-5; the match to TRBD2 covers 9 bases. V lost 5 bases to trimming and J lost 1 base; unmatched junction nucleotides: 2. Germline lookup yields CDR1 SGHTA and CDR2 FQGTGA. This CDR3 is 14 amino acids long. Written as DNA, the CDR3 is TGTGCCAGCAGCCTGACTAGCGGCCAAGAGACCCAGTACTTC. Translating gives CASSLTSGQETQYF. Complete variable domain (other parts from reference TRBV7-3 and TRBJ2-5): GAGVSQTPSNKVTEKGKYVELRCDPISGHTALYWYRQSLGQGPEFLIYFQGTGAADDSGLPNDRFFAVRPEGSVSTLKIQRTERGDSAVYLCASSLTSGQETQYFGPGTRLLVL.

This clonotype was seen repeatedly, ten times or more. The CDR3 region has the DNA TGTGCCAGCAGCCCGACAGGGAACACCGGGGAGCTGTTTTTT. Translated: CASSPTGNTGELFF. The chain combines TRBV7-6 with TRBJ2-2, with D perhaps matching TRBD1 (6 bases). Trimming cost V 5 bases and J 1 base, with 8 bases left between them. This CDR3 has 14 amino acids. Germline assignment: CDR1 SGHVS and CDR2 FNYEAQ.

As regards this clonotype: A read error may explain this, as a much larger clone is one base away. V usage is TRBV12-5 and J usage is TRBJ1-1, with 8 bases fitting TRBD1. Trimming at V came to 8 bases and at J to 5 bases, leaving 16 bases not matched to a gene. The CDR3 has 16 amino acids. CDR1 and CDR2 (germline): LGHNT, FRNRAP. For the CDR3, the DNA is TGTGCTAGTAAGGCGGACAGGGAATGGCTGGGAACTGAAGCTTTCTTT. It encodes CASKADREWLGTEAFF.

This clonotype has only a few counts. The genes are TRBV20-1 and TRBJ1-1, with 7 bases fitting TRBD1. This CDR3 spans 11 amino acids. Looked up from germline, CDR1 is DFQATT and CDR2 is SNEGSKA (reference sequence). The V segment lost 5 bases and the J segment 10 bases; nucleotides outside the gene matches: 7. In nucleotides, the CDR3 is TGCAGTGCTCTCCGACAGGGTGGAGCTTTCTTT. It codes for CSALRQGGAFF.

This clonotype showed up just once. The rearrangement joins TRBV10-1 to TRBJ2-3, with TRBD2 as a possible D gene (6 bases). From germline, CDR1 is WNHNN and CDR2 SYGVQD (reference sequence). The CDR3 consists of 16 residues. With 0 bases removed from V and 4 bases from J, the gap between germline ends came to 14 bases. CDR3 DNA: TGCGCCAGCAGTGAGTCGGGACGGGAGCTATCAGATACGCAGTATTTT. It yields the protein CASSESGRELSDTQYF.